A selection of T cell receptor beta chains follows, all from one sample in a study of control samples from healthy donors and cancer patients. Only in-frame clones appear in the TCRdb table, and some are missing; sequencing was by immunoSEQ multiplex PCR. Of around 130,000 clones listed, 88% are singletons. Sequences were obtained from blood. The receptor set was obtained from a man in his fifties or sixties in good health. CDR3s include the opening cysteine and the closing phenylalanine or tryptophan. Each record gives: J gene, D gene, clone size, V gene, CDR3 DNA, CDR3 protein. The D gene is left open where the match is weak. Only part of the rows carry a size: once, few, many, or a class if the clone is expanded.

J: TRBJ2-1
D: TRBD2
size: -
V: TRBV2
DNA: TGTGCCAGCAGTGGACTAGCGGGGACTGAGCAGTTCTTC
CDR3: CASSGLAGTEQFF

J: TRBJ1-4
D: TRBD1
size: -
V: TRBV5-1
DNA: TGCGCCAGCAGCTTCGGGGATGGACAGGGAACCGAAAAACTGTTTTTT
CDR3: CASSFGDGQGTEKLFF

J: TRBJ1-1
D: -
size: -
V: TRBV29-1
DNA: TGCAGCGTAAATCCCCGGCGAGGCCTTATGAACACTGAAGCTTTCTTT
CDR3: CSVNPRRGLMNTEAFF

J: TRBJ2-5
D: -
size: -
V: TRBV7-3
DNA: TGTGCCAGCAGCTTAAGGGGCGGGCAGCAAGAGACCCAGTACTTC
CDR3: CASSLRGGQQETQYF

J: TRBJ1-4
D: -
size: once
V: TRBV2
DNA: TGTGCCAGCAGGGTGGGACTGATTAATGAAAAACTGTTTTTT
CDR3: CASRVGLINEKLFF

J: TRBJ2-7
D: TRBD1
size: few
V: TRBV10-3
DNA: TGTGCCACAAGACAGGGAAGCTACGAGCAGTACTTC
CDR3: CATRQGSYEQYF

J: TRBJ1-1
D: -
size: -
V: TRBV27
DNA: TGTGCCAGTGGAAGACATGGCCTCGACACTGAAGCTTTCTTT
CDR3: CASGRHGLDTEAFF

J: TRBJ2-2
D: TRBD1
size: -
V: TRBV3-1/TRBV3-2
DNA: TGTGCCAGCAGCCAGGACAGGGGAGGGACCGGGGAGCTGTTTTTT
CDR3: CASSQDRGGTGELFF

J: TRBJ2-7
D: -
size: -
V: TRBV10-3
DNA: TGTGCCATCAGAGAGACACAAATATCCTACGAGCAGTACTTC
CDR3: CAIRETQISYEQYF

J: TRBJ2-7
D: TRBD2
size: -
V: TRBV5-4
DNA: TGTGCCAGCAGCTTGGACGGGGGGGTTTACGAGCAGTACTTC
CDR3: CASSLDGGVYEQYF

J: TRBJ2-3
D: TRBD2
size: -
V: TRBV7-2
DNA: TGTGCCAGCAGCATAGGACTAGCGTTTCCAGATACGCAGTATTTT
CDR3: CASSIGLAFPDTQYF

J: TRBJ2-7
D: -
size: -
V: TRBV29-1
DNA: TGCAGCGGCGCACAGATTCGGAACGAGCAGTACTTC
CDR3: CSGAQIRNEQYF

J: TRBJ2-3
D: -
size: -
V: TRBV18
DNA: TGTGCCAGCTCACGGGGCCTTGGTCGTAGTCCTCTGGGCACAGATACGCAGTATTTT
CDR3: CASSRGLGRSPLGTDTQYF

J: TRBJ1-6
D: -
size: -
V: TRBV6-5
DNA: TGTGCCAGCAGTTACGGGGCCTATAATTCACCCCTCCACTTT
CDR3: CASSYGAYNSPLHF

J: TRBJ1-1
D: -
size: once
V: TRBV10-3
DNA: TGTGCCATCAGTGACGTCGTCACGAAGAACACTGAAGCTTTCTTT
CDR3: CAISDVVTKNTEAFF

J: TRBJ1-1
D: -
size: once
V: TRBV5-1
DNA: TGCGCCAGCAGCTTGGATCACAGGGCGAACACTGAAGCTTTCTTT
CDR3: CASSLDHRANTEAFF

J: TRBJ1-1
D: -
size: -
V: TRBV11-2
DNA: TGTGCCAGCAGCCAACTTATTGGTGGCACTGAAGCTTTCTTT
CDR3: CASSQLIGGTEAFF

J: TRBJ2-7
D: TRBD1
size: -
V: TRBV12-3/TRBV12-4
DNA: TGTGCCAGCAGTTGGACAGGGCCCTACGAGCAGTACTTC
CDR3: CASSWTGPYEQYF

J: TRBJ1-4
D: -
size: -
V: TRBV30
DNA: TGTGCCTGGAGTTTCGTCTCGGAAAAACTGTTTTTT
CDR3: CAWSFVSEKLFF

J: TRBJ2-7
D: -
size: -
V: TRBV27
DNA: TGTGCCAGCAGCCGGCAGGGTCACGAGCAGTACTTC
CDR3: CASSRQGHEQYF

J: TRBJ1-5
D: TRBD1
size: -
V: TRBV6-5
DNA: TGTGCCAGCAGTCCGGACAGGTTTGGCAATCAGCCCCAGCATTTT
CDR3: CASSPDRFGNQPQHF

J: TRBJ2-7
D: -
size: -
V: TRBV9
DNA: TGTGCCAGCAGCGTCTCGTGGGGTGGAATCTACGAGCAGTACTTC
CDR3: CASSVSWGGIYEQYF

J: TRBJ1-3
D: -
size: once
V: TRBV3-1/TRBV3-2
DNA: TGTGCCAGCCGTCCGGGATCCGGAAACACCATATATTTT
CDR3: CASRPGSGNTIYF

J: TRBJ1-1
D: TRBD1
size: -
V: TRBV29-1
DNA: TGCAGCGTTGAAGAAGGGGACAGGGTTAACGCTTTCTTT
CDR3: CSVEEGDRVNAFF

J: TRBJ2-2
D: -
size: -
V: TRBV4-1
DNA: TGCGCCAGCAGCCAAGAAACGGTGTGGGGGGAGCTGTTTTTT
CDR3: CASSQETVWGELFF

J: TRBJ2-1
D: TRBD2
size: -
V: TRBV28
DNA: TGTGCCAGCAGCGCGGGGGGGCGGACTGAGCAGTTCTTC
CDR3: CASSAGGRTEQFF

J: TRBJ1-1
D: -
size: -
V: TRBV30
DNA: TGTGCCTGGAGTGTCGATCCTCCCGAAGCTTTCTTT
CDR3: CAWSVDPPEAFF

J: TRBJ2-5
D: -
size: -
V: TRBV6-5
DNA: TGTGCCAGCAGTTACTCGAACGTAGAGCAAGAGACCCAGTACTTC
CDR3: CASSYSNVEQETQYF

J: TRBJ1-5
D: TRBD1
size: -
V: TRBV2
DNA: TGTGCCAGCAGTCAGACAGGGGTCGATGGGCCCCAGCATTTT
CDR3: CASSQTGVDGPQHF

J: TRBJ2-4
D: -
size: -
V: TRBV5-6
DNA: TGTGCCAGCAGCCCGGGGCTGCACGTAGCCAAAAACATTCAGTACTTC
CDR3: CASSPGLHVAKNIQYF

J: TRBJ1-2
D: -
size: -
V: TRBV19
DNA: TGTGCCAGTAGTATAGATGACGGCTTAGCTAACTATGGCTACACCTTC
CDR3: CASSIDDGLANYGYTF

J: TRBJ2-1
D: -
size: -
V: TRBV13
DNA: TGTGCCAGCAGCTTAACCAGGGCGAATGAGCAGTTCTTC
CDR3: CASSLTRANEQFF

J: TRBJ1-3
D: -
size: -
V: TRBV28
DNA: TGTGCCAGCAGTTTACTTACCAGCTCTGGAAACACCATATATTTT
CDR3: CASSLLTSSGNTIYF

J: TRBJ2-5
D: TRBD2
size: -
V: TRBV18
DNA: TGTGCCAGCTCGGGAGGGGTCCAAGAGACCCAGTACTTC
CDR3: CASSGGVQETQYF

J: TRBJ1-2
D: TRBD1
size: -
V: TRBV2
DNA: TGTGCCAGCACTGTCACCGGGACAGGGGGCCCCGGCTACACCTTC
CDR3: CASTVTGTGGPGYTF

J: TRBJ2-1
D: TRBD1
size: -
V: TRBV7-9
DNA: TGTGCCAGCAGCCTCCTGACAGGGGCTTGGGGAGAGCAGTTCTTC
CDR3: CASSLLTGAWGEQFF

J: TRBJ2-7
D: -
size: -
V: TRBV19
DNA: TGTGCCAGTAGCACTAGGGTCCGCTACGAGCAGTACTTC
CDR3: CASSTRVRYEQYF

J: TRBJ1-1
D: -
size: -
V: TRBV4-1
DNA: TGCGCCAGCAGCCGCATTGGCACAACTAACACTGAAGCTTTCTTT
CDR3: CASSRIGTTNTEAFF

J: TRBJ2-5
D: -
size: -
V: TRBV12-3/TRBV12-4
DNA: TGTGCCAGCAGTTTACGGCCCGAGACCCAGTACTTC
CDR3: CASSLRPETQYF

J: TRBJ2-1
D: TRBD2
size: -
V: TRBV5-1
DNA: TGCGCCAGCAGCTACACTAGCGGGGGGGCCGATGAGCAGTTCTTC
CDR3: CASSYTSGGADEQFF

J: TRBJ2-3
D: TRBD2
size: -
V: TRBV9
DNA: TGTGCCAGCAGCGTAGCACTAGCGGGTGGGGATACGCAGTATTTT
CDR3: CASSVALAGGDTQYF

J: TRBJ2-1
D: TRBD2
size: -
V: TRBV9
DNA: TGTGCCAGCAGCTACGGGACTAGCGCCAATGAGCAGTTCTTC
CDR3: CASSYGTSANEQFF

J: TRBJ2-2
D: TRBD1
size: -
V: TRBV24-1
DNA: TGTGCCACCAGTGATTGGCGGACAGGGAACACCGGGGAGCTGTTTTTT
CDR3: CATSDWRTGNTGELFF

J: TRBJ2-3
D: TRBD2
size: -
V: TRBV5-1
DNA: TGCGCCAGCAGCTTTAGCGGGGGACCCACAGATACGCAGTATTTT
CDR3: CASSFSGGPTDTQYF

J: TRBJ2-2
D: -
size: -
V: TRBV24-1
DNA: TGTGCCACCAGTGATACGCGTGAGGGCGTTTACACCGGGGAGCTGTTTTTT
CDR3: CATSDTREGVYTGELFF

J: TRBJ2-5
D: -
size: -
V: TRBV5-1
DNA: TGCGCCAGCAGCCCCCCGGGACGAGGTCGGGAGACCCAGTACTTC
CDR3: CASSPPGRGRETQYF

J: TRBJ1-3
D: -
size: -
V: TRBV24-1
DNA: TGTGCCACCAGTGATCCGACGGGAAGGGACACCATATATTTT
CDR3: CATSDPTGRDTIYF

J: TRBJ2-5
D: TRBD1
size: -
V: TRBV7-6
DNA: TGTGCCAGCAGCTTAGCCTTACAGGGGTTCGGGACCCAGTACTTC
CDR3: CASSLALQGFGTQYF

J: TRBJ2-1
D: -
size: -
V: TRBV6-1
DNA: TGTGCCAGCAGTGAGAGCCAGGGCGGCTACAATGAGCAGTTCTTC
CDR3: CASSESQGGYNEQFF

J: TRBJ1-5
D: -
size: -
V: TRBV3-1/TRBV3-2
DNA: TGTGCCAGCAGCCAGGACTCAGGGCCCAATCAGCCCCAGCATTTT
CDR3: CASSQDSGPNQPQHF

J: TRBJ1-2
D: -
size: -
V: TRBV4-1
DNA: TGCGCCAGCAGCCAAGAAGGGGGGGCTAACTATGGCTACACCTTC
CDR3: CASSQEGGANYGYTF

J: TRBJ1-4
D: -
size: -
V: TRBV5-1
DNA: TGCGCTGCGAATGAAAAACTGTTTTTT
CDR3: CAANEKLFF